This TCR beta chain was captured in a study of CD8+ T cells in alopecia areata. Study-wide findings and caveats: TCRs were shared less clearly across patients than in mice, possibly for HLA-related reasons.

The germline V gene has CDR1 SQVTM and CDR2 ANQGSEA. The CDR3 has 13 amino acids. V dropped 5 bases and J dropped 5 bases, with 16 bases sitting between them. A remark on this clone: Antigen unknown.

Investigators isolated RNA and reverse transcribed it into cDNA to act as the sequencing template. Profiling relied on immunoSEQ multiplex PCR, and the TCRdb table lists in-frame clones only, not all of them. The sample holds about 110,000 clones, around 54% seen once. Treatment in this sample: oral pan-JAK inhibitor, 5-10 mg twice daily. PBMCs were stained for CD3, CD4 and CD8, and CD4+ and CD8+ T cells were sorted. This TCR was sampled from a human donor with alopecia areata. The source material was CD4+ T cells sorted from blood, sampled at week 24, from a patient treated with tofacitinib. J is TRBJ2-7 and V is TRBV29-1; no clear D gene. The CDR3, as DNA: TGCAGCGTTCGTCACACCCTAGAGGACGAGCAGTACTTC. Protein product: CSVRHTLEDEQYF.